Sequencing of this T cell receptor beta chain was carried out in a study of molecular identifiers for immune sequencing clone quantification. This clonotype was picked up many times. TCRdb passed the PCR reads through MiXCR, listing each CDR3 protein once. The profile shows approximately 97,000 distinct CDR3 sequences, 24% of them singletons. The germline CDR1 and CDR2 sequences are DFQATT and SNEGSKA (reference sequence). The length of the CDR3 is 13 residues. V lost 3 bases to trimming and J lost 1 base, with 9 bases between them. The J gene is TRBJ1-1, the V gene TRBV20-1; unclear D gene. The sequencing sample was made of naive CD8+ T cells from blood, with Jurkat cell RNA spiked in. Sample subset: FACS-sorted CD8+CD4-CCR7+CD45RA+ naive T cells. This sequence originates from a human donor in good health. Some libraries in this study had Jurkat cell RNA spiked in. The CDR3 DNA reads TGCAGTGCTAGGGATACACCGAACACTGAAGCTTTCTTT. This sequence encodes CSARDTPNTEAFF.